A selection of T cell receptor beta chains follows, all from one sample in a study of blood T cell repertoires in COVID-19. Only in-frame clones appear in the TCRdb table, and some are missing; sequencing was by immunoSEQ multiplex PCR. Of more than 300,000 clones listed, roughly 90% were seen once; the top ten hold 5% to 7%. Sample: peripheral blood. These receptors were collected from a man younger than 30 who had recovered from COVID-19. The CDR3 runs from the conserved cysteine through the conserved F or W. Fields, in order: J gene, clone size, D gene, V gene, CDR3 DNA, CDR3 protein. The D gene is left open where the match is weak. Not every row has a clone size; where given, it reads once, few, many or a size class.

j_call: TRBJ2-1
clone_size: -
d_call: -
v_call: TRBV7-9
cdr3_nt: TGTGCCAGCAGCTTAGGAGACAATGAGCAGTTCTTC
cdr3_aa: CASSLGDNEQFF

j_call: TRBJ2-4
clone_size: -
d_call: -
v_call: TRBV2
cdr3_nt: TGTGCCAGCAGCGTCCGGGACACGGACATTCAGTACTTC
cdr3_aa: CASSVRDTDIQYF

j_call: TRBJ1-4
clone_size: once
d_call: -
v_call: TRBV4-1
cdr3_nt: TGCGCCAGCAGCCAATTGCCAGGCAATGAAAAACTGTTTTTT
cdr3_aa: CASSQLPGNEKLFF

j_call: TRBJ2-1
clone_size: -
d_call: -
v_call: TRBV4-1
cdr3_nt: TGCGCCAGCAGCCAAGATCGGAACAGCTACAATGAGCAGTTCTTC
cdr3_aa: CASSQDRNSYNEQFF

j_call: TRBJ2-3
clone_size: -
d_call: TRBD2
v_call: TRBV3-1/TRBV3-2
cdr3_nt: TGTGCCAGCAGCCAAGGAAGCGGGGGGGCCGTGGGCACAGATACGCAGTATTTT
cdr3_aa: CASSQGSGGAVGTDTQYF

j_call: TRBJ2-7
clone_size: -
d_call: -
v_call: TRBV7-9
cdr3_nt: TGTGCCAGCAGCCCCCTAGGGGGAGGGTACGAGCAGTACTTC
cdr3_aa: CASSPLGGGYEQYF

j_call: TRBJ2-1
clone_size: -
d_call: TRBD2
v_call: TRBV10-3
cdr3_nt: TGTGCCATCAGTGAGTCGAAGGGCGGGGGGGCCAGGAATGAGCAGTTCTTC
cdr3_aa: CAISESKGGGARNEQFF

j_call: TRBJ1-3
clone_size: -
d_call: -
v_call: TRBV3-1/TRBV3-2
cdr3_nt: TGTGCCAGCAGCCAAGCCACAGGGACTGGAAACACCATATATTTT
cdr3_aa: CASSQATGTGNTIYF

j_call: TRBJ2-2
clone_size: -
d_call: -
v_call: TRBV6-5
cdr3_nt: TGTGCCAGCAGAACCCGGGACAAGAACACCGGGGAGCTGTTTTTT
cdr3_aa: CASRTRDKNTGELFF

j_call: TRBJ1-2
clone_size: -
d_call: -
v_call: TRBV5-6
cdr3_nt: TGTGCCAGCACCCCGGCAGGGCGAGTATATGGCTACACCTTC
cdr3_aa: CASTPAGRVYGYTF

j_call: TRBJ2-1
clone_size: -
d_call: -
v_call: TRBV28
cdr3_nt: TGTGCCAGCAGTTTGCGAGACAGGCAGTTCTTC
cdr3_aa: CASSLRDRQFF

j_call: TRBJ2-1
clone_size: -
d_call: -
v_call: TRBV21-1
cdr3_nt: TGTGCCAGCAGCAAAGGAAGCCGCGCGAGCTCCTACAATGAGCAGTTCTTC
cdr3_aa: CASSKGSRASSYNEQFF

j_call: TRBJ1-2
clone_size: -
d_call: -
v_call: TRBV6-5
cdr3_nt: TGTGCCAGCAGCCGGACCGTTACCTGGGAGGGCTACACCTTC
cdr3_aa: CASSRTVTWEGYTF

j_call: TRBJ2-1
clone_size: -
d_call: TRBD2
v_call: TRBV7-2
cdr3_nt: TGTGCCAGCAGCTTCCGTCTAGCGGGGCAGCCGTTTAATGAGCAGTTCTTC
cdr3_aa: CASSFRLAGQPFNEQFF

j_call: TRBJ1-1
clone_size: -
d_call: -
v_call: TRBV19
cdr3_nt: TGTGCCAGTAGTATATCAGAACCGGGGTTCACTGAAGCTTTCTTT
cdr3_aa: CASSISEPGFTEAFF

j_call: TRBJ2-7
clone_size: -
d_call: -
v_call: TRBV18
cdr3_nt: TGTGCCAGCTCACCCCCGAGAGGGAGCTCCTACGAGCAGTACTTC
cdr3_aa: CASSPPRGSSYEQYF

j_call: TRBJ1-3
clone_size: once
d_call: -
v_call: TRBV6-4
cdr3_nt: TGTGCCAGCAGCAGTGCGGTTGTACAGGGAGAAAACACCATATATTTT
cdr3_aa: CASSSAVVQGENTIYF

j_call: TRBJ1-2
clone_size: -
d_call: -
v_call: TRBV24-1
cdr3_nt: TGTGCCACCAGTGATGGTCAGGGTATAGGCGGCTACACCTTC
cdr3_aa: CATSDGQGIGGYTF

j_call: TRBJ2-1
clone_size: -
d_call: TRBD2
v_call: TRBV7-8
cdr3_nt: TGTGCCAGCAGCTTAGATACAAGCGGGACCATTTACAATGAGCAGTTCTTC
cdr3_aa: CASSLDTSGTIYNEQFF

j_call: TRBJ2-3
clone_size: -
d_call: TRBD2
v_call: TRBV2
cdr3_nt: TGTGCCAGCAGTGTAGAAGCGGGGGGGCGAGATACGCAGTATTTT
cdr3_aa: CASSVEAGGRDTQYF

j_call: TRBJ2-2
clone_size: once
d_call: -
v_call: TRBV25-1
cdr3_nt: TGTGCCAGCAGTACACGGGACACCGGGGAGCTGTTTTTT
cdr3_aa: CASSTRDTGELFF

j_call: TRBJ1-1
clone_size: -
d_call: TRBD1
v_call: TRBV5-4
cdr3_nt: TGTGCCAGCAGCTTGGGCGGGACAGGGGGCGATTACACTGAAGCTTTCTTT
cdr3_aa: CASSLGGTGGDYTEAFF

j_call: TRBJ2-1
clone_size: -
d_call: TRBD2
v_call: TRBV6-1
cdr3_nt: TGTGCCAGCAGTGAATGGGGGACTAGCAAGTTCTTC
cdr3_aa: CASSEWGTSKFF

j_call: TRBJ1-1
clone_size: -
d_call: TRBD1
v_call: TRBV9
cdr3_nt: TGTGCCAGCAGCGTAGGGGGGACAGGGCTGACTGAAGCTTTCTTT
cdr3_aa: CASSVGGTGLTEAFF

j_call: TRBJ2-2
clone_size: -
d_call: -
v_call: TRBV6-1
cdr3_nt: TGTGCCAGCAGTGACAGGGTCGGGGAGCTGTTTTTT
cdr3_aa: CASSDRVGELFF